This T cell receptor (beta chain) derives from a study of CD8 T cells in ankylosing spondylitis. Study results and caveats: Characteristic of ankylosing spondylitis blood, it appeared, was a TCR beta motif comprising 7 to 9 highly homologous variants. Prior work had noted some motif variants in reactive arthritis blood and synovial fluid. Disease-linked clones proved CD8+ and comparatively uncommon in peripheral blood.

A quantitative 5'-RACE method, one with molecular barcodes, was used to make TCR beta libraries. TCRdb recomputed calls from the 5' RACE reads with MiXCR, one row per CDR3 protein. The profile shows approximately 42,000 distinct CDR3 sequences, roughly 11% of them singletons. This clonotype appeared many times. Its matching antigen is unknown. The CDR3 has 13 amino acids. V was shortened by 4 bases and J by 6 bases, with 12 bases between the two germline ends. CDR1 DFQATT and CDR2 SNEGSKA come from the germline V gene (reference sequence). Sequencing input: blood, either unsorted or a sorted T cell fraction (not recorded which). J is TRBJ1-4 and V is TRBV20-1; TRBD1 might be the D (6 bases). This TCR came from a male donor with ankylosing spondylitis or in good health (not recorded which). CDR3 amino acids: CSANRVLHEKLFF. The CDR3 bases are TGCAGTGCTAACAGGGTATTGCATGAAAAACTGTTTTTT.